A single sample gave rise to the 20 T cell receptor beta chains below, sequenced in a study of cytomegalovirus exposure and HLA in healthy donors. The PCR ran on 60 Vbeta and 13 Jbeta primers. Produced via immunoSEQ multiplex PCR; TCRdb's table is partial and in-frame only. The repertoire has roughly 100,000 clones, over 80% of them found once; the top ten carry just over 2.5%. The sequenced sample was PBMCs. These receptors all come from a man aged 35 to 55 in good health and CMV-seronegative.

The J gene is TRBJ1-4, the V gene TRBV30; a weak D match, TRBD1 (6 bases). The CDR3 loop spans 17 amino acids. The germline V gene encodes CDR1 GTSNPN and CDR2 SVGIG (reference sequence). Trimming removed 2 bases at V and 4 bases at J, with 20 bases between. For the CDR3, the DNA is TGTGCCTGGAGTCCCTCTCCTTGGACAGTGTATAATGAAAAACTGTTTTTT. Translation: CAWSPSPWTVYNEKLFF.

Note on this clone: Because the CDR3 is missing its conserved closing phenylalanine or tryptophan, this is likely a read error. The DNA is left out, because the CDR3 cannot be placed on it with certainty; the CDR3 is given as TCRdb lists it. The chain recombines TRBV11-2 with TRBJ1-3; TRBD1 is the table's D call, not checked against the DNA. The CDR3 totals 13 residues, both ends included. Germline V CDR1 and CDR2: SGHAT, FQNNGV. The CDR3 loop is CASSLLGPGQVKL.

The genes are TRBV9 and TRBJ2-2, with 12 bases aligning to TRBD1. The CDR3 is 16 amino acids. The ends lost 6 bases at V and 7 bases at J; junction bases unmatched: 10. Per the germline V gene, CDR1 is SGDLS and CDR2 is YYNGEE. This CDR3 reads CASTTGTGGQGGELFF. The CDR3 region has the DNA TGTGCCAGCACCACCGGGACAGGGGGCCAGGGCGGGGAGCTGTTTTTT.

This rearrangement joins TRBV18 to TRBJ2-7; D may be TRBD2 (5 bases). The CDR3 is 16 amino acids. V gave up 2 bases and J gave up 2 bases, with 16 bases separating them. In germline, CDR1 is KGHSH, CDR2 LQKENI. In DNA form, the CDR3 reads TGTGCCAGCTCACCAAACCGTCGGGGAGTCGCCTACGAGCAGTACTTC. This gives the protein CASSPNRRGVAYEQYF. Filled out from reference TRBV18 and TRBJ2-7, the complete variable domain reads NAGVMQNPRHLVRRRGQEARLRCSPMKGHSHVYWYRQLPEEGLKFMVYLQKENIIDESGMPKERFSAEFPKEGPSILRIQQVVRGDSAAYFCASSPNRRGVAYEQYFGPGTRLTVT.

Concerning this clone itself: Compared with germline, one end of the junction differs, possibly owing to a read error. CDR3 protein: CSSSLVSMNTEAFF. Here the CDR3 DNA reads TGTTCCAGCAGCTTAGTTAGCATGAACACTGAAGCTTTCTTT. V gene TRBV7-9 combines with J gene TRBJ1-1; D not resolved. Germline-derived CDR1 and CDR2 are SEHNR and FQNEAQ (reference sequence). The CDR3 has 14 residues.

This chain joins TRBV10-2 and TRBJ1-2; 8 nucleotides align to TRBD1. Unmatched junction bases numbered 8, after V lost 10 bases and J lost 4 bases. The V gene's germline CDR1 is WSHSY and CDR2 SAAADI. This CDR3 has 13 residues. CDR3 nucleotides: TGCGCCACCGACGACAGGGGTGGCTATGGCTACACCTTC. Translating gives CATDDRGGYGYTF.

This chain connects TRBV4-1 to TRBJ1-3; D is perhaps TRBD1 (6 bases). Trimming took off 3 bases at V and 1 base at J, with 7 bases between the two ends. Per germline, CDR1 MGHRA and CDR2 YSYEKL. The CDR3 is 14 residues long. The CDR3 spells CASSHQGSGNTIYF. CDR3 in DNA: TGCGCCAGCAGCCACCAGGGGTCTGGAAACACCATATATTTT.

This chain connects TRBV5-1 to TRBJ2-7; 7 bases fit TRBD2. Trimming at V came to 3 bases and at J to 0 bases, leaving 12 bases not matched to a gene. Germline V gene lookup returns CDR1 SGHRS and CDR2 YFSETQ. The CDR3 runs to 17 residues. The CDR3 DNA reads TGCGCCAGCAGCTGGGGCCGGGGCGGGGGTGACTCCTACGAGCAGTACTTC. As protein: CASSWGRGGGDSYEQYF.

This clone was recorded once. The gene calls are TRBV19 and TRBJ2-3, with TRBD1 matching 11 bases. The CDR3 contains 15 residues. The J segment lost 7 bases and the V segment lost 5 bases, leaving 8 bases of the junction unmatched. CDR1 and CDR2 from the germline V gene are LNHDA and SQIVND (reference sequence). DNA for the CDR3: TGTGCCAGTAGTCCCGCGGGACAGGGGGACAATACGCAGTATTTT. This codes for CASSPAGQGDNTQYF.

The chain recombines TRBV7-8 with TRBJ2-1, with 14 bases matching TRBD2. This CDR3 has 17 residues. The germline gives CDR1 SGHVS, CDR2 FQNEAQ. With V trimmed by 5 bases and J by 0 bases, 3 bases remained unmatched. The CDR3 reads CASSRTSGGSSYNEQFF. Here the CDR3 DNA reads TGTGCCAGCAGCCGGACTAGCGGGGGGAGCTCCTACAATGAGCAGTTCTTC.

The chain has TRBV29-1 and TRBJ2-3; D possibly corresponds to TRBD1 (6 bases). This CDR3 region has 13 residues. Per germline, CDR1 SQVTM and CDR2 ANQGSEA. V shed 4 bases and J shed 4 bases, with 12 bases lying between them. The DNA for the CDR3 is TGCAGCGTTGGAACTACAGGGTCAGATACGCAGTATTTT. Protein product: CSVGTTGSDTQYF.

V usage is TRBV15 and J usage is TRBJ2-7; 10 positions match TRBD1. This CDR3 is 14 amino acids long. The junction had 3 bases not matched to a gene; V was cut back by 5 bases and J by 2 bases. The V gene's germline CDR1 is LNHNV and CDR2 YYDKDF (reference sequence). The CDR3 protein is CATSRDRGTYEQYF. The CDR3 DNA sequence: TGTGCCACCAGCCGGGACAGGGGAACCTACGAGCAGTACTTC.

The V call is TRBV30, the J call TRBJ2-7; D perhaps matches TRBD2 (5 bases). CDR3 length equals 14 residues. Trimming stripped 0 bases from V and 0 bases from J, with 9 bases between. Germline V gene sequence: CDR1 GTSNPN, CDR2 SVGIG (reference sequence). The CDR3: CAWSVLRGSYEQYF. In DNA form, the CDR3 reads TGTGCCTGGAGTGTACTTCGGGGCTCCTACGAGCAGTACTTC. Full variable domain (missing parts from reference TRBV30 and TRBJ2-7): SQTIHQWPATLVQPVGSPLSLECTVEGTSNPNLYWYRQAAGRGLQLLFYSVGIGQISSEVPQNLSASRPQDRQFILSSKKLLLSDSGFYLCAWSVLRGSYEQYFGPGTRLTVT.

This clone has only one observation. V usage is TRBV6-5 and J usage is TRBJ2-5; TRBD2 matches at 14 bases. The CDR3 length is 16 residues. The V gene's germline CDR1 is MNHEY and CDR2 SVGAGI. Trimming took 0 bases from V and 5 from J; bases not matched to a gene: 2. The CDR3 region has the DNA TGTGCCAGCAGTTACTCGAGGACTAGCGGGGGGGAGACCCAGTACTTC. Protein: CASSYSRTSGGETQYF.

This chain links TRBV6-1 with TRBJ2-7; the match to TRBD1 covers 8 bases. Germline lookup yields CDR1 MNHNS and CDR2 SASEGT. The V and J ends lost 10 bases and 5 bases, in that order; junction bases with no gene match: 13. This CDR3 spans 14 amino acids. The chain's CDR3 is CAINDRGYEDEQYF. The CDR3 DNA is TGTGCCATCAACGACAGGGGTTATGAGGACGAGCAGTACTTC.

This chain joins TRBV5-6 and TRBJ1-2; a weak D match, TRBD1 (6 bases). CDR1 and CDR2 (germline): SGHDT, YYEEEE. Between the trimmed V and J ends, which lost 0 bases and 4 bases, there was a span of 13 bases. The CDR3 loop spans 15 amino acids. The CDR3 DNA follows: TGTGCCAGCAGCTTGGCCGGGCAGGGGTTCTATGGCTACACCTTC. Translating it yields CASSLAGQGFYGYTF.

V usage is TRBV18 and J usage is TRBJ1-2, with D hard to call. The CDR3 is 14 amino acids. CDR1 KGHSH and CDR2 LQKENI come from the germline V gene. The V end was cut by 2 bases, the J end by 1 base, with 8 bases between. CDR3 loop: CASSPGQNNYGYTF. The CDR3 coding sequence is TGTGCCAGCTCACCAGGGCAGAATAACTATGGCTACACCTTC.

This clone has only a few counts. The rearrangement uses TRBV4-1 and TRBJ1-1; the D is unclear. This CDR3 spans 15 amino acids. Germline V gives CDR1 MGHRA, CDR2 YSYEKL. V lost 1 base, J lost 1 base, and 10 bases lay in between. CDR3 amino acids: CASSQAADWNTEAFF. CDR3 nucleotides: TGCGCCAGCAGCCAAGCCGCAGACTGGAACACTGAAGCTTTCTTT.

The chain is built from TRBV4-1 and TRBJ1-2, with 10 bases matching TRBD1. V lost 7 bases to trimming and J lost 5 bases; unmatched junction nucleotides: 7. The CDR3 has 14 residues. CDR1 is MGHRA, CDR2 YSYEKL, per germline. The CDR3 loop reads CASTKPGQGYGYTF. CDR3 sequence (DNA): TGCGCCAGCACCAAACCGGGACAGGGGTATGGCTACACCTTC.

The chain carries TRBV6-5 and TRBJ1-2; TRBD1 is a possible D gene (6 bases). The V and J ends lost 5 bases and 3 bases respectively, with 13 bases between them. CDR1 is MNHEY, CDR2 SVGAGI, per germline. The CDR3 is made up of 14 amino acids. As DNA, the CDR3 is TGTGCCAGCAGTACCGGACAGACTCACTATGGCTACACCTTC. Amino acids: CASSTGQTHYGYTF.